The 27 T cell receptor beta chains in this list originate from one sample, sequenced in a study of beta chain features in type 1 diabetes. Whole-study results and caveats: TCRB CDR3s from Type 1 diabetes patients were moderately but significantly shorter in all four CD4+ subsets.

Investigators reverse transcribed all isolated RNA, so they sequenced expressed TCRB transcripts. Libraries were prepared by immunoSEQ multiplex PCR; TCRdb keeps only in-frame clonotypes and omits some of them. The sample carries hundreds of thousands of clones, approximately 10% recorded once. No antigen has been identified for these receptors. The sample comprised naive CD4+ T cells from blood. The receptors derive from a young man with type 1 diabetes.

The CDR3: CATSRAAGGPDTQYF. The CDR3 DNA is TGTGCCACCAGCAGAGCGGCAGGGGGTCCAGATACGCAGTATTTT. The chain couples TRBV15 to TRBJ2-3; 7 nucleotides match TRBD1. Trimming removed 1 base from V and 4 bases from J; junction bases left unmatched: 5. The CDR3 length is 15 residues. Per germline, CDR1 LNHNV and CDR2 YYDKDF (reference sequence).

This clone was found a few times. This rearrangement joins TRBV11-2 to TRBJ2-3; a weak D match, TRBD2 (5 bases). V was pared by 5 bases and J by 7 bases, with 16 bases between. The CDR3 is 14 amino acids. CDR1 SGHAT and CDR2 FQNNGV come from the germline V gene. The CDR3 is CASSPSRGSYTQYF. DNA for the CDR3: TGTGCCAGCAGCCCTAGCCGGGGTAGCTATACGCAGTATTTT.

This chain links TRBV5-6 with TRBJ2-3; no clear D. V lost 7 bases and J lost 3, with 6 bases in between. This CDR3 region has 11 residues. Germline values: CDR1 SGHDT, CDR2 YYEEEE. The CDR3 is CASSRTDTQYF. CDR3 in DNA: TGTGCCAGCTCACGGACAGATACGCAGTATTTT.

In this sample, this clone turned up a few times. CDR3 loop: CASSFTGGIETQYF. Written as DNA, the CDR3 is TGTGCCAGCAGCTTCACAGGGGGTATCGAGACCCAGTACTTC. This chain uses TRBV7-2 with TRBJ2-5; 8 bases fit TRBD1. The CDR3 totals 14 residues. In germline, CDR1 is SGHTA, CDR2 FQGNSA. The V segment lost 3 bases and the J segment 5 bases; nucleotides outside the gene matches: 5. The variable domain in full, with the rest retrieved from reference TRBV7-2 and TRBJ2-5, is GAGVSQSPSNKVTEKGKDVELRCDPISGHTALYWYRQSLGQGLEFLIYFQGNSAPDKSGLPSDRFSAERTGGSVSTLTIQRTQQEDSAVYLCASSFTGGIETQYFGPGTRLLVL.

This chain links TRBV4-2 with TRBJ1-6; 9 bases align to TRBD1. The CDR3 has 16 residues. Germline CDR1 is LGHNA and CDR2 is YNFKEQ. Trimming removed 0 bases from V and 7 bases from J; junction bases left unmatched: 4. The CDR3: CASSQEGTGLNSPLHF. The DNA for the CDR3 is TGTGCCAGCAGCCAAGAGGGGACAGGGTTAAATTCACCCCTCCACTTT.

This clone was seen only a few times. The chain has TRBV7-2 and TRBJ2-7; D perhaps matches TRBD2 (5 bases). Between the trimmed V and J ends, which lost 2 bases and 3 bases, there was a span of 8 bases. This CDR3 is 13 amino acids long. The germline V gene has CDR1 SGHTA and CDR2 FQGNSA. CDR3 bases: TGTGCCAGCAGCTTACTAGCAAGCTACGAGCAGTACTTC. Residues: CASSLLASYEQYF. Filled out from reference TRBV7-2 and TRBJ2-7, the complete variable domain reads GAGVSQSPSNKVTEKGKDVELRCDPISGHTALYWYRQSLGQGLEFLIYFQGNSAPDKSGLPSDRFSAERTGGSVSTLTIQRTQQEDSAVYLCASSLLASYEQYFGPGTRLTVT.

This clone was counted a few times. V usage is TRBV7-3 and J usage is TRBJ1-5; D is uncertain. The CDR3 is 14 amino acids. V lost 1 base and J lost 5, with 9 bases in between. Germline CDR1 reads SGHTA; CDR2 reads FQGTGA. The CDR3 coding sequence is TGTGCCAGCAGCTTAATGGGAGGTGATCAGCCCCAGCATTTT. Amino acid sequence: CASSLMGGDQPQHF.

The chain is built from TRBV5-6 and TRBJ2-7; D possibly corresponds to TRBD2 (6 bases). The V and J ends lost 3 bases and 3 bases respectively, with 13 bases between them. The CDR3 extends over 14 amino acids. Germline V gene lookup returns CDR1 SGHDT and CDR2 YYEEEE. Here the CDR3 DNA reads TGTGCCAGCAGCTGGGGGAGGATTCTCTACGAGCAGTACTTC. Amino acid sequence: CASSWGRILYEQYF.

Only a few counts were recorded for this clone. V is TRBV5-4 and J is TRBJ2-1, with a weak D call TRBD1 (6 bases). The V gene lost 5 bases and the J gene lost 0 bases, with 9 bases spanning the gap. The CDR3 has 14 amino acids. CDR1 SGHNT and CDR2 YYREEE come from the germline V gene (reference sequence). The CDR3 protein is CASSKQGSYNEQFF. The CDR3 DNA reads TGTGCCAGCAGTAAACAGGGCTCCTACAATGAGCAGTTCTTC.

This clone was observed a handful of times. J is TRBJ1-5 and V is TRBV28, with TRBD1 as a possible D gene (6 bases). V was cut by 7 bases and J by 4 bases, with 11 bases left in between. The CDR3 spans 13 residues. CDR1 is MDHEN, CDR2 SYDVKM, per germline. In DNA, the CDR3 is TGTGCCAGCATCCGTACAGGGAATCAGCCCCAGCATTTT. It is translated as CASIRTGNQPQHF.

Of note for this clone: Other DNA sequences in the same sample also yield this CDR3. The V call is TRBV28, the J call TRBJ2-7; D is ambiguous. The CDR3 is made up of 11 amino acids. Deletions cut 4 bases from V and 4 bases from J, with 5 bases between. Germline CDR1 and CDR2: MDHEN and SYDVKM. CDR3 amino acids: CASSSSYEQYF. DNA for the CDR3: TGTGCCAGCAGTTCCTCTTACGAGCAGTACTTC.

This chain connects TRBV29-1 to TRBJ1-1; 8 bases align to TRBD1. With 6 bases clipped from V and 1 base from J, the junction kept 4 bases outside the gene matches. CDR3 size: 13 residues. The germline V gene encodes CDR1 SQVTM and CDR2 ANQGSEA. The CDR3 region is CSVRDRRNTEAFF. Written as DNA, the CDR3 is TGCAGCGTACGGGACAGGAGGAACACTGAAGCTTTCTTT.

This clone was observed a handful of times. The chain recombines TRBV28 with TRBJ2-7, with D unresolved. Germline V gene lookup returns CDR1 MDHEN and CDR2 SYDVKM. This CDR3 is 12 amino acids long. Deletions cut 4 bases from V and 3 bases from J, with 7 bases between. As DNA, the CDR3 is TGTGCCAGCAGTTCCCGTATCTACGAGCAGTACTTC. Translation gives CASSSRIYEQYF.

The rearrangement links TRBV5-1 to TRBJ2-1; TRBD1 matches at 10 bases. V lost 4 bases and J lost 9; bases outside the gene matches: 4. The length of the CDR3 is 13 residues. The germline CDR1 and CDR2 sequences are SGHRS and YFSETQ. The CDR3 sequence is CASSVTGGLEQFF. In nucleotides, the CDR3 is TGCGCCAGCAGCGTGACAGGGGGCCTTGAGCAGTTCTTC.

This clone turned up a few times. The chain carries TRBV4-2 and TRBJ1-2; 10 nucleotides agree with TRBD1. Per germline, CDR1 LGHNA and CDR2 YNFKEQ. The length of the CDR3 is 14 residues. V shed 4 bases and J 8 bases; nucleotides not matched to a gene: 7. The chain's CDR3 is CASSPGTGVEGYTF. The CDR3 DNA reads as TGTGCCAGCAGCCCCGGGACAGGGGTAGAGGGCTACACCTTC.

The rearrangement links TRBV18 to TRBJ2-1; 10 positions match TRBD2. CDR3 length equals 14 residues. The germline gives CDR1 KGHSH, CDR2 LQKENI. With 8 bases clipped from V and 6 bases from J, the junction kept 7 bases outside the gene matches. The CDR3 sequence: CASLALAGANEQFF. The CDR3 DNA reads TGTGCCAGCCTGGCTCTAGCGGGGGCCAATGAGCAGTTCTTC.

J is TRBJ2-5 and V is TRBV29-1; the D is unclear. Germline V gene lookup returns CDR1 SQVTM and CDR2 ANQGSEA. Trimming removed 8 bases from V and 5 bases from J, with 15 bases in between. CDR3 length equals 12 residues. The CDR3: CSSRRGWETQYF. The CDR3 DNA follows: TGCAGCTCCCGGCGAGGTTGGGAGACCCAGTACTTC.

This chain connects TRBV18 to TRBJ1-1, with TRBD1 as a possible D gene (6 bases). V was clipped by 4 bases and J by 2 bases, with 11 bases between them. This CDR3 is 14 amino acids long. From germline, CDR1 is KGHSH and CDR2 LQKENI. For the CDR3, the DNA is TGTGCCAGCTCACGTAGTGGGGGCAACACTGAAGCTTTCTTT. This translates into CASSRSGGNTEAFF.

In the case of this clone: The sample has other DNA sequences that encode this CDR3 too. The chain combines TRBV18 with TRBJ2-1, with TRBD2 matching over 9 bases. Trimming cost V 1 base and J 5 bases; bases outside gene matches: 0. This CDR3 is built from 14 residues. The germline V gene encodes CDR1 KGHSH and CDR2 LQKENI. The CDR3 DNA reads TGTGCCAGCTCACCACAGCGGGGGGACAATGAGCAGTTCTTC. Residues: CASSPQRGDNEQFF.

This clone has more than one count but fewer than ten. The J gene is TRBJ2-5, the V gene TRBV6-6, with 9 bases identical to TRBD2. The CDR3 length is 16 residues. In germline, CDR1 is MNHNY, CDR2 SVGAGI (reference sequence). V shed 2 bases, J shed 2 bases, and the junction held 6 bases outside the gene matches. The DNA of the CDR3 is TGTGCCAGCAGTTACGGGCGGGGGGGCCGTCAAGAGACCCAGTACTTC. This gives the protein CASSYGRGGRQETQYF.

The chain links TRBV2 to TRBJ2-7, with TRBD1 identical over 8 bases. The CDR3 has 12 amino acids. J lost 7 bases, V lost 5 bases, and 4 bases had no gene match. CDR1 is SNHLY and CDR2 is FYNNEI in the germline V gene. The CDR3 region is CASSSDREEQYF. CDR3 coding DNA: TGTGCCAGCAGTTCGGACAGGGAGGAGCAGTACTTC.

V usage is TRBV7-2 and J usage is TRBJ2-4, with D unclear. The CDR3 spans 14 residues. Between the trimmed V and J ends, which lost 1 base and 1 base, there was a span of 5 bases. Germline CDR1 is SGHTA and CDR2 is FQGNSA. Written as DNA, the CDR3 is TGTGCCAGCAGCTTAGGGCAGGCCAAAAACATTCAGTACTTC. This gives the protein CASSLGQAKNIQYF.

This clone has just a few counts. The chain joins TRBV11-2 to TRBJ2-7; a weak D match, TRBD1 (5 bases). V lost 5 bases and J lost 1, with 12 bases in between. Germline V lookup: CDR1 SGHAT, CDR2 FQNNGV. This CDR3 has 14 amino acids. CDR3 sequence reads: CASSQSDKSYEQYF. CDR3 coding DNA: TGTGCCAGCAGCCAATCGGACAAGTCCTACGAGCAGTACTTC.

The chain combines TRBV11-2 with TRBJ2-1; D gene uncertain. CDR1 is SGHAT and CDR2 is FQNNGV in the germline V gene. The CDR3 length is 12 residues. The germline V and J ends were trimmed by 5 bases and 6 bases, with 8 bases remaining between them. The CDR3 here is CASSGLGNEQFF. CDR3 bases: TGTGCCAGCAGCGGGCTGGGCAATGAGCAGTTCTTC.

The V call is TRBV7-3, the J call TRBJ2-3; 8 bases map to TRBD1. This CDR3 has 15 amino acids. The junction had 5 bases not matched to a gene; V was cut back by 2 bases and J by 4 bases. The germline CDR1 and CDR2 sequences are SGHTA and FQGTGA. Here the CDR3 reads CASSLLGQGADTQYF. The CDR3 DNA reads TGTGCCAGCAGCTTATTAGGACAGGGCGCAGATACGCAGTATTTT.

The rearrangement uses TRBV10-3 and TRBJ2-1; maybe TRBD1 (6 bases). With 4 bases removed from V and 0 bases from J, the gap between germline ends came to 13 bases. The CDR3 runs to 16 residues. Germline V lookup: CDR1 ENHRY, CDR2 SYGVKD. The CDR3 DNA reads TGTGCCATCAGTGTCGGGACATCGAGCTCCTACAATGAGCAGTTCTTC. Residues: CAISVGTSSSYNEQFF.

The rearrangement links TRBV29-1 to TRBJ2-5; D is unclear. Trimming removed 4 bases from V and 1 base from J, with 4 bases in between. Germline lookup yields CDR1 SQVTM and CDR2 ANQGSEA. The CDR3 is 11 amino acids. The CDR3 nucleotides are TGCAGCGTTGCGGGCCAAGAGACCCAGTACTTC. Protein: CSVAGQETQYF.